These 19 T cell receptor beta chains were sequenced from one sample in a study of T cell changes during pregnancy in multiple sclerosis. Method: immunoSEQ multiplex PCR; TCRdb's copy keeps in-frame clones and lacks some. The table shows 50,000 to 65,000 clones, with roughly 92% occurring only once. The material sequenced was CD8+ T cells from peripheral blood mononuclear cells, taken in the second trimester of pregnancy. The receptors were sampled from a female donor with multiple sclerosis, enrolled in a pregnancy study.

V usage is TRBV5-4 and J usage is TRBJ1-2; D is perhaps TRBD1 (5 bases). Trimming stripped 0 bases from V and 6 bases from J, with 12 bases between. CDR1 and CDR2 (germline): SGHNT, YYREEE (reference sequence). This CDR3 region has 14 residues. CDR3 amino acids: CASSLGQRRDGYTF. CDR3 in DNA: TGTGCCAGCAGCTTGGGACAGCGAAGGGATGGCTACACCTTC.

The rearrangement joins TRBV11-2 to TRBJ2-7; the D is unclear. Germline CDR1 reads SGHAT; CDR2 reads FQNNGV. Trimming removed 1 base from V and 0 bases from J, with 10 bases in between. The CDR3 is 15 residues long. CDR3 sequence (DNA): TGTGCCAGCAGCTTAGTAGACAATTACTCCTACGAGCAGTACTTC. Protein sequence: CASSLVDNYSYEQYF.

Notes on this clone: Other DNA sequences in the same sample also yield this CDR3. The rearrangement links TRBV7-9 to TRBJ2-7, with D perhaps TRBD2 (5 bases). Germline values: CDR1 SEHNR, CDR2 FQNEAQ (reference sequence). The CDR3 loop spans 13 amino acids. Trimming left V 1 base short and J 4 bases short, with 8 bases between. CDR3: CASSLGLAYEQYF. The DNA for the CDR3 is TGTGCCAGCAGCTTAGGCCTAGCATACGAGCAGTACTTC.

The chain carries TRBV28 and TRBJ1-1; TRBD1 is a possible D gene (5 bases). The germline CDR1 and CDR2 sequences are MDHEN and SYDVKM. CDR3 length: 15 amino acids. The ends were cut back, 3 bases at V and 0 bases at J, with 11 bases in the middle. The CDR3 is CASSLTGLMNTEAFF. The CDR3 DNA follows: TGTGCCAGCAGTTTGACGGGACTCATGAACACTGAAGCTTTCTTT.

CDR3 amino acids: CASSSSREVSYEQYF. CDR3 sequence (DNA): TGTGCCAGCAGCTCCTCGAGGGAGGTCTCCTACGAGCAGTACTTC. This chain uses TRBV7-9 with TRBJ2-7; the D gene is possibly TRBD2 (6 bases). Germline assignment: CDR1 SEHNR and CDR2 FQNEAQ (reference sequence). The CDR3 totals 15 residues. Trimming shortened V by 4 bases and J by 0 bases, and 13 bases separated the two germline ends. Using reference TRBV7-9 and TRBJ2-7 for the parts outside the CDR3, the full variable domain is DTGVSQNPRHKITKRGQNVTFRCDPISEHNRLYWYRQTLGQGPEFLTYFQNEAQLEKSRLLSDRFSAERPKGSFSTLEIQRTEQGDSAMYLCASSSSREVSYEQYFGPGTRLTVT.

The chain uses TRBV2 and TRBJ2-5; D is ambiguous. Germline V gene data show CDR1 as SNHLY and CDR2 as FYNNEI. Deletions cut 7 bases from V and 2 bases from J, with 5 bases between. The CDR3 runs to 11 residues. In DNA form, the CDR3 reads TGTGCCAGCATGAGTCAAGAGACCCAGTACTTC. Its protein product is CASMSQETQYF.

The V gene is TRBV27, the J gene TRBJ2-7; 9 nucleotides line up with TRBD1. Trimming at V came to 5 bases and at J to 3 bases, leaving 8 bases not matched to a gene. Germline V gene sequence: CDR1 MNHEY, CDR2 SMNVEV (reference sequence). This CDR3 comprises 15 residues. The CDR3 region is CASSLTGGSVYEQYF. As DNA, the CDR3 is TGTGCCAGCAGTCTCACAGGGGGCTCTGTCTACGAGCAGTACTTC.

Concerning this clone: Additional DNA sequences in this sample encode the identical CDR3. V is TRBV5-4 and J is TRBJ2-3; 7 bases are shared with TRBD2. There are 14 residues in the CDR3. Trimming at V came to 0 bases and at J to 6 bases, leaving 4 bases not matched to a gene. Germline CDR1 reads SGHNT; CDR2 reads YYREEE (reference sequence). Written as DNA, the CDR3 is TGTGCCAGCAGCTTGGGTGATAGCGGGGATACGCAGTATTTT. Translation gives CASSLGDSGDTQYF.

The CDR3 bases are TGTGCCAGCAGCTTTTTAGCGGGAGTCCCCCAAGAGACCCAGTACTTC. Protein: CASSFLAGVPQETQYF. The rearrangement links TRBV7-6 to TRBJ2-5; 9 bases line up with TRBD2. From germline, CDR1 is SGHVS and CDR2 FNYEAQ. V dropped 3 bases and J dropped 1; count of bases not matched to a gene: 6. CDR3 size: 16 residues.

This sequence joins TRBV27 and TRBJ2-7; no reliable D call. Per germline, CDR1 MNHEY and CDR2 SMNVEV (reference sequence). V lost 5 bases, J lost 6 bases, and 11 bases lay in between. The CDR3 covers 12 residues. CDR3 sequence (DNA): TGTGCCAGCAGTCAACCATCAGGCGAGCAGTACTTC. Amino acids: CASSQPSGEQYF.

The rearrangement links TRBV28 to TRBJ1-5; tentative D call: TRBD1 (5 bases). V lost 2 bases, J lost 3 bases, and 11 bases lay in between. The length of the CDR3 is 15 residues. Germline loops: CDR1 MDHEN, CDR2 SYDVKM. For the CDR3, the DNA is TGTGCCAGCAGTTTACCGGGGGACTTCAATCAGCCCCAGCATTTT. This codes for CASSLPGDFNQPQHF.

The sample holds one count of this clone. The rearrangement links TRBV29-1 to TRBJ2-3, with TRBD1 identical over 9 bases. Germline CDR1 is SQVTM and CDR2 is ANQGSEA. The trim removed 7 bases at V and 4 bases at J, leaving 9 bases unmatched. The CDR3 covers 14 residues. The CDR3 is CSGRDRVLSDTQYF. The CDR3 DNA follows: TGCAGCGGCCGGGACAGGGTACTGTCAGATACGCAGTATTTT.

This chain joins TRBV13 and TRBJ2-7; D is possibly TRBD1 (5 bases). Germline-derived CDR1 and CDR2 are PRHDT and FYEKMQ (reference sequence). There are 15 residues in the CDR3. Trimming took 3 bases from V and 2 from J, leaving 14 bases between them. The DNA for the CDR3 is TGTGCCAGCAGCTTGGTTAGACAGCCTACCTACGAGCAGTACTTC. Translation: CASSLVRQPTYEQYF.

This rearrangement joins TRBV7-9 to TRBJ2-1; 7 bases agree with TRBD1. This CDR3 has 14 residues. V trimming: 4 bases; J trimming: 7 bases; junction bases outside the gene matches: 7. In germline, CDR1 is SEHNR, CDR2 FQNEAQ (reference sequence). The CDR3 sequence is CASSWDSGWNEQFF. CDR3 sequence (DNA): TGTGCCAGCAGCTGGGACAGTGGGTGGAATGAGCAGTTCTTC.

The J gene is TRBJ1-2, the V gene TRBV6-1, with 9 bases aligning to TRBD1. V shed 4 bases, J shed 3 bases, and the junction held 6 bases outside the gene matches. Germline values: CDR1 MNHNS, CDR2 SASEGT. The CDR3 loop spans 15 amino acids. In DNA form, the CDR3 reads TGTGCCAGCAGTGGAAGACAGGGGGTGGACTATGGCTACACCTTC. Protein: CASSGRQGVDYGYTF.

This clone is a singleton in its sample. The chain is built from TRBV14 and TRBJ2-7, with 8 nucleotides matching TRBD1. Trimming cost V 3 bases and J 4 bases; bases outside gene matches: 5. From germline, CDR1 is SGHDN and CDR2 FVKESK. CDR3 length equals 14 residues. The CDR3 loop is CASSHTGQAYEQYF. The CDR3 DNA reads as TGTGCCAGCAGCCATACGGGACAGGCTTACGAGCAGTACTTC.

The rearrangement uses TRBV25-1 and TRBJ2-7; maybe TRBD1 (6 bases). Trimming stripped 0 bases from V and 4 bases from J, with 16 bases between. This CDR3 has 16 amino acids. CDR1 and CDR2 from the germline V gene are MGHDK and SYGVNS. The CDR3 coding sequence is TGTGCCAGCAGTGAATATTTAACACAGGGACCTTACGAGCAGTACTTC. Residues: CASSEYLTQGPYEQYF.

The chain combines TRBV2 with TRBJ2-7; D may be TRBD1 (6 bases). The CDR3 totals 15 residues. Germline V lookup: CDR1 SNHLY, CDR2 FYNNEI. Trimming shortened V by 0 bases and J by 5 bases, and 14 bases separated the two germline ends. The CDR3 region is CASSEAHLRDNEQYF. In nucleotides, the CDR3 is TGTGCCAGCAGTGAAGCTCATCTCCGGGACAACGAGCAGTACTTC.

V and J are TRBV5-4 and TRBJ2-1, with D perhaps matching TRBD2 (5 bases). CDR1 SGHNT and CDR2 YYREEE come from the germline V gene (reference sequence). V dropped 3 bases and J dropped 7 bases, with 11 bases sitting between them. The CDR3 runs to 13 residues. DNA for the CDR3: TGTGCCAGCAGCTCCGGACGGACTAATGAGCAGTTCTTC. This sequence encodes CASSSGRTNEQFF.